This passage covers 10 T cell receptor beta chains from one sample sequenced in a study of human T cells and chemical hapten exposure. Time point here: patch test 1, 2 weeks after DPC sensitization. The treatment was: therapeutic diphenylcyclopropenone sensitization with weekly scalp DPC. From the RACE reads, TCRdb called clonotypes with MiXCR, one entry per CDR3 protein. The sample has about 100,000 distinct CDR3 sequences, roughly 10% seen once. Sequencing was performed on whole blood, taken in connection with sensitization to the hapten diphenylcyclopropenone (DPC). These receptors were obtained from a man between 35 and 55 years old with alopecia areata. Some clones in this sample may be carry-over from other donors' samples.

Ten or more counts support this clonotype. The V call is TRBV4-3, the J call TRBJ2-7, with no clear D. Trimming removed 0 bases from V and 6 bases from J, with 15 bases in between. This CDR3 has 15 residues. Per the germline V gene, CDR1 is LGHNA and CDR2 is YSLEER. CDR3 sequence (DNA): TGCGCCAGCAGCCAAGACAACGGACCGATAAGCGAGCAGTACTTC. This translates into CASSQDNGPISEQYF.

The V call is TRBV29-1, the J call TRBJ2-3, with D perhaps being TRBD1 or TRBD2 (5 bases each). CDR1 SQVTM and CDR2 ANQGSEA come from the germline V gene. This CDR3 spans 17 amino acids. V lost 7 bases, J lost 2 bases, and 25 bases lay in between. CDR3 sequence reads: CSGPGRRVKTDTDTQYF. The CDR3 nucleotides are TGCAGCGGGCCGGGACGCCGGGTGAAGACCGACACAGATACGCAGTATTTT.

This clonotype showed up many times. The J gene is TRBJ1-1, the V gene TRBV29-1; the match to TRBD1 covers 9 bases. With V trimmed by 7 bases and J by 4 bases, 16 bases remained unmatched. Germline V CDR1 and CDR2: SQVTM, ANQGSEA. The CDR3 runs 16 residues. CDR3: CSAPSVNRGPGTEAFF. The CDR3, as DNA: TGCAGCGCCCCATCAGTAAACAGGGGGCCCGGCACTGAAGCTTTCTTT.

This clonotype has only a few counts. The J gene is TRBJ2-4, the V gene TRBV28; 9 nucleotides line up with TRBD1. The length of the CDR3 is 16 residues. V shed 6 bases and J 6 bases; nucleotides not matched to a gene: 12. The germline V gene has CDR1 MDHEN and CDR2 SYDVKM. Here the CDR3 DNA reads TGTGCCAGCAGCTCATTTGGGACAGGGAGTCGAAACATTCAGTACTTC. This gives the protein CASSSFGTGSRNIQYF. The complete variable domain, with remaining parts taken from reference TRBV28 and TRBJ2-4, reads DVKVTQSSRYLVKRTGEKVFLECVQDMDHENMFWYRQDPGLGLRLIYFSYDVKMKEKGDIPEGYSVSREKKERFSLILESASTNQTSMYLCASSSFGTGSRNIQYFGAGTRLSVL.

The rearrangement joins TRBV30 to TRBJ2-3; 11 bases are a match to TRBD2. Germline CDR1 reads GTSNPN; CDR2 reads SVGIG (reference sequence). Trimming took 7 bases from V and 5 from J; bases not matched to a gene: 5. This CDR3 has 13 amino acids. CDR3 sequence: CAFSGRAGDTQYF. Here the CDR3 DNA reads TGTGCCTTTAGCGGGAGGGCCGGAGATACGCAGTATTTT.

The CDR3 DNA sequence: TGTGCCAGCAGCCAGACACTAGCGGACGAAGAGACCCAGTACTTC. Translated, it gives CASSQTLADEETQYF. V is TRBV3-1 and J is TRBJ2-5; 8 bases agree with TRBD2. V was pared by 3 bases and J by 3 bases, with 6 bases of the junction left unmatched. CDR3 length: 15 amino acids. CDR1 LGHDT and CDR2 YNNKEL come from the germline V gene (reference sequence).

V and J are TRBV6-2 or TRBV6-3 and TRBJ2-7; 12 nucleotides match TRBD1. The V gene end was trimmed by 5 bases and the J gene end by 3 bases; junction bases not matched to a gene: 20. The CDR3 sequence is 20 residues long. The germline V gene encodes CDR1 MNHEY and CDR2 SVGEGT. The CDR3 DNA is TGTGCCAGCAGTAACTTTTATCGATCTACCGGGACAGGGGGCTTCTACGAGCAGTACGTC. Its protein product is CASSNFYRSTGTGGFYEQYV.

This clonotype appeared a few times. This chain uses TRBV12-3 or TRBV12-4 with TRBJ1-5; 8 nucleotides match TRBD1. The junction had 10 bases not matched to a gene; V was cut back by 6 bases and J by 0 bases. The CDR3 loop spans 17 amino acids. CDR3 amino acids: CASSPARTGLSNQPQHF. The CDR3 DNA reads as TGTGCCAGCAGCCCCGCGAGGACAGGGCTTAGCAATCAGCCCCAGCATTTT.

This clonotype was seen ten or more times. J is TRBJ2-5 and V is TRBV29-1, with D maybe TRBD2 (7 bases). The CDR3 totals 13 residues. CDR1 and CDR2 from the germline V gene are SQVTM and ANQGSEA. V lost 5 bases and J 4 bases, leaving 14 bases between the germline ends. CDR3 in DNA: TGCAGCGTTCTGGGGGGGCGCCGAGAGACCCAGTACTTC. It is translated as CSVLGGRRETQYF.

Ten or more counts support this clonotype. V usage is TRBV6-1 and J usage is TRBJ2-7, with 12 nucleotides matching TRBD2. CDR1 and CDR2 from the germline V gene are MNHNS and SASEGT. J was trimmed by 2 bases and V by 2 bases; bases with no gene match: 1. The CDR3 totals 15 residues. DNA of the CDR3: TGTGCCAGCAGTGAACTAGCGGGAGGGCCCTACGAGCAGTACGTC. This encodes CASSELAGGPYEQYV.